These 9 T cell receptor beta chains were sequenced from one sample in a study of beta chain features in type 1 diabetes. All of the isolated RNA was reverse transcribed, so expressed TCRB transcripts were sequenced. Profiling relied on immunoSEQ multiplex PCR, and the TCRdb table lists in-frame clones only, not all of them. This table has some 150,000 clones, less than 11% appearing once. Sequenced material: naive CD4+ T cells from blood. The receptors here all came from a man aged 18 to 30 in good health.

The rearrangement joins TRBV5-1 to TRBJ2-1; D is uncertain. This CDR3 has 14 amino acids. The V gene lost 0 bases and the J gene lost 6 bases, with 10 bases spanning the gap. Germline V gene sequence: CDR1 SGHRS, CDR2 YFSETQ. CDR3 protein: CASSLGSSPNEQFF. CDR3 DNA: TGCGCCAGCAGCTTGGGTAGTAGCCCCAATGAGCAGTTCTTC.

The sample holds a few counts of this clone. The V gene is TRBV10-3, the J gene TRBJ1-1; 9 bases are a match to TRBD1. J lost 1 base, V lost 6 bases, and 12 bases had no gene match. This CDR3 region has 17 residues. Per germline, CDR1 ENHRY and CDR2 SYGVKD. CDR3 residues: CAIRSDRGGAGNTEAFF. For the CDR3, the DNA is TGTGCCATCAGGTCAGACAGGGGGGGAGCTGGGAACACTGAAGCTTTCTTT.

This clone has a handful of counts. J is TRBJ2-6 and V is TRBV9; 7 bases agree with TRBD2. This CDR3 contains 18 residues. V gave up 0 bases and J gave up 0 bases; unmatched junction bases: 6. Per germline, CDR1 SGDLS and CDR2 YYNGEE. This CDR3 reads CASSVGTRSTSGANVLTF. The CDR3 coding sequence is TGTGCCAGCAGCGTAGGGACTAGGTCCACCTCTGGGGCCAACGTCCTGACTTTC.

The V gene is TRBV21-1, the J gene TRBJ1-2. TRBV21-1 is noted as a pseudogene. This CDR3 has 12 amino acids. CDR3 sequence: CASRLTEYGYTF. The DNA of the CDR3 is TGTGCCAGCAGACTCACCGAATATGGCTACACCTTC.

The table lists this clone with a count of one. This rearrangement joins TRBV5-4 to TRBJ1-2, with 9 positions matching TRBD1. Germline V gene data show CDR1 as SGHNT and CDR2 as YYREEE (reference sequence). Trimming cost V 4 bases and J 4 bases; bases outside gene matches: 8. The CDR3 has 15 amino acids. The CDR3 nucleotides read TGTGCCAGCAGCGCTGAGGGACAGGGCATCTATGGCTACACCTTC. Its protein product is CASSAEGQGIYGYTF.

This clone has a handful of counts. V is TRBV7-3 and J is TRBJ2-1, with a weak D call TRBD2 (5 bases). CDR1 and CDR2 (germline): SGHTA, FQGTGA. CDR3 size: 15 residues. V was pared by 5 bases and J by 6 bases, with 17 bases between. This CDR3 is CASSPRAGSLNEQFF. CDR3 nucleotides: TGTGCCAGCAGCCCCCGGGCGGGTTCCCTCAATGAGCAGTTCTTC.

The table lists this clone with many counts. The CDR3 sequence is CSVEGIGGQPQHF. CDR3 sequence (DNA): TGCAGCGTTGAGGGAATCGGAGGACAGCCCCAGCATTTT. V usage is TRBV29-1 and J usage is TRBJ1-5; D is undetermined. The CDR3 length is 13 residues. With 3 bases removed from V and 7 bases from J, the gap between germline ends came to 13 bases. The germline V gene encodes CDR1 SQVTM and CDR2 ANQGSEA.

The chain joins TRBV4-3 to TRBJ2-3, with TRBD2 matching 10 bases. V shed 2 bases, J shed 5 bases, and the junction held 7 bases outside the gene matches. The germline V gene encodes CDR1 LGHNA and CDR2 YSLEER. The CDR3 sequence is 16 residues long. CDR3 amino acids: CASSQPLAGAQDTQYF. In DNA, the CDR3 is TGCGCCAGCAGCCAACCCCTAGCGGGGGCTCAAGATACGCAGTATTTT.

This clone was detected only a few times. CDR3 DNA: TGTGCCAGCCTAGGACAGGCCCAGGGGCCCCAGCATTTT. This gives the protein CASLGQAQGPQHF. The chain links TRBV18 to TRBJ1-5; the match to TRBD1 covers 7 bases. The V gene's germline CDR1 is KGHSH and CDR2 LQKENI. This CDR3 spans 13 amino acids. V shed 8 bases, J shed 9 bases, and the junction held 10 bases outside the gene matches.